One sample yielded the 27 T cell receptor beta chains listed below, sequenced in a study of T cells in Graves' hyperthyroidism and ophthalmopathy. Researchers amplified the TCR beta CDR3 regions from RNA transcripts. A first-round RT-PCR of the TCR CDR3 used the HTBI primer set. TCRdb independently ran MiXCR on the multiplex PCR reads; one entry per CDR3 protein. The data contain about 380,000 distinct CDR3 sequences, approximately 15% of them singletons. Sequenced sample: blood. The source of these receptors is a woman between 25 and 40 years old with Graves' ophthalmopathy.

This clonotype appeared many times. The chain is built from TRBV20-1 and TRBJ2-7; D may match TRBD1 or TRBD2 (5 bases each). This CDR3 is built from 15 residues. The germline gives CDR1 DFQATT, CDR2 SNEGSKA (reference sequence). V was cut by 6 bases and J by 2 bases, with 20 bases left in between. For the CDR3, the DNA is TGCAGTGCCCCCTTTGAGCGGACGGGACCCTACGAGCAGTACTTC. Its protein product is CSAPFERTGPYEQYF.

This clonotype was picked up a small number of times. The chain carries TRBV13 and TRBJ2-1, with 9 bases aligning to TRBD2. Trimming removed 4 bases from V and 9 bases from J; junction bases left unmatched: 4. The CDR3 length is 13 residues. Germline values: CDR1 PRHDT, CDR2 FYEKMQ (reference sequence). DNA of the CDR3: TGTGCCAGCAGCTCCCGAGCGGGGGGTGAGCAGTTCTTC. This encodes CASSSRAGGEQFF.

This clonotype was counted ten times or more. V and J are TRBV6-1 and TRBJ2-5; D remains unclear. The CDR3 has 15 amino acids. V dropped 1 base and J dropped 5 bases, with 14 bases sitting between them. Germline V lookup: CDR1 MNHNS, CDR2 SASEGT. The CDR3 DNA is TGTGCCAGCAGTGAAGGGGCCCTTTACCGGGAGACCCAGTACTTC. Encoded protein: CASSEGALYRETQYF.

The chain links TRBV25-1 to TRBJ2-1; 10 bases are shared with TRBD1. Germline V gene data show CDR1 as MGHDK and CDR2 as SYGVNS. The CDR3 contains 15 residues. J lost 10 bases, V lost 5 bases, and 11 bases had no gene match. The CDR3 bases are TGTGCCAGCAGTAAGCCCGGGACAGGGGTTTCAGAGCAGTTCTTC. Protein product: CASSKPGTGVSEQFF.

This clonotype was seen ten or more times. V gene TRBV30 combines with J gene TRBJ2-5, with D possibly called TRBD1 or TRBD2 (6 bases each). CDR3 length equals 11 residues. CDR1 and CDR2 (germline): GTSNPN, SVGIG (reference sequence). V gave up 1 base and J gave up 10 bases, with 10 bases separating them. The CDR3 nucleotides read TGTGCCTGGAGTGCGGGGGCAGGCCAGTACTTC. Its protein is CAWSAGAGQYF.

CDR3 bases: TGTGCCAGTAGTATGTTGGTAAATGAGCAGTTCTTC. Encoded protein: CASSMLVNEQFF. The rearrangement links TRBV19 to TRBJ2-1; D is unclear. Per the germline V gene, CDR1 is LNHDA and CDR2 is SQIVND (reference sequence). Trimming cost V 3 bases and J 7 bases, with 7 bases left between them. The CDR3 length is 12 residues. Full variable domain (outside the CDR3, taken from reference TRBV19 and TRBJ2-1): DGGITQSPKYLFRKEGQNVTLSCEQNLNHDAMYWYRQDPGQGLRLIYYSQIVNDFQKGDIAEGYSVSREKKESFPLTVTSAQKNPTAFYLCASSMLVNEQFFGPGTRLTVL.

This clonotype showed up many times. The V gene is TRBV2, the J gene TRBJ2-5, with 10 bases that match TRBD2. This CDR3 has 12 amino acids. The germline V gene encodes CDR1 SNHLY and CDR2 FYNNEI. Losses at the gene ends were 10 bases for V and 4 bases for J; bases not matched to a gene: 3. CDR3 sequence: CATSGGAETQYF. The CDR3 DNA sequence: TGTGCCACGAGCGGGGGGGCAGAGACCCAGTACTTC.

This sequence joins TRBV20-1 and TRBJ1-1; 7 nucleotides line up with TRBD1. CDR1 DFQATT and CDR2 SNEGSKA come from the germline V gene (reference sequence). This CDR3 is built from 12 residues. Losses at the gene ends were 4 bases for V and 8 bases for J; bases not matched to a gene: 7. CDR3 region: CSATDSGQEAFF. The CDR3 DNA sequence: TGCAGTGCTACAGATTCGGGACAGGAAGCTTTCTTT.

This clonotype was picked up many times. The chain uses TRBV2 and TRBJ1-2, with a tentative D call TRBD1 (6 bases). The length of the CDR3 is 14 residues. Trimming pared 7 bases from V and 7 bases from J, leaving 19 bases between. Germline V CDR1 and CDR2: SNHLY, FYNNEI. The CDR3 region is CASTKPGARAGYTF. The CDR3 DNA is TGTGCCAGCACCAAACCAGGGGCGAGGGCTGGCTACACCTTC.

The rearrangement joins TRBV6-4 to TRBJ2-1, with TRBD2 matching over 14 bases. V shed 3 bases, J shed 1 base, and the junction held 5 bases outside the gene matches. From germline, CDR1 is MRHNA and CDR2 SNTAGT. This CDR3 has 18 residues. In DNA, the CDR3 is TGTGCCAGCAGTGAGACTAGCGGGGGGGCCGGGTCCTACAATGAGCAGTTCTTC. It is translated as CASSETSGGAGSYNEQFF.

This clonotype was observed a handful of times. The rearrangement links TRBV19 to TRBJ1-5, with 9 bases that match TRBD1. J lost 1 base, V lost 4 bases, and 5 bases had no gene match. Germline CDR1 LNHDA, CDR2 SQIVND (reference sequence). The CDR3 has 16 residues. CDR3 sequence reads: CASSSPGQGSNQPQHF. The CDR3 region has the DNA TGTGCCAGTAGTAGCCCGGGACAGGGAAGCAATCAGCCCCAGCATTTT.

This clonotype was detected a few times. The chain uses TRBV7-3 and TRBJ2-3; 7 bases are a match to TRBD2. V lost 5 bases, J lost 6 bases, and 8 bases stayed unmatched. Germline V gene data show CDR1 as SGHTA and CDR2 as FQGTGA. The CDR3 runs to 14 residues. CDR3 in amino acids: CASSPTGGSDTQYF. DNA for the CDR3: TGTGCCAGCAGCCCCACGGGCGGGAGCGATACGCAGTATTTT.

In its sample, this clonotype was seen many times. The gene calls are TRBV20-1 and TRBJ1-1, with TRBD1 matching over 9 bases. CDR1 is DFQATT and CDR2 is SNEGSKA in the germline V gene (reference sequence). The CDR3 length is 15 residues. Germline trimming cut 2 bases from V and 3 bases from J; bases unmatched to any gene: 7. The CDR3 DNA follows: TGCAGTGCTAGACGAAACGACAGGGGGGACACTGAAGCTTTCTTT. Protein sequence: CSARRNDRGDTEAFF.

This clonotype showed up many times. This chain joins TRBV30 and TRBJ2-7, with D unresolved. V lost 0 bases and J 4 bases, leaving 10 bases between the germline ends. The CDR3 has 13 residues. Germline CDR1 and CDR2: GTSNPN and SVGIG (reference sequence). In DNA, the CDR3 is TGTGCCTGGAGTGTAGACAACGGTTACGAGCAGTACTTC. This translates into CAWSVDNGYEQYF.

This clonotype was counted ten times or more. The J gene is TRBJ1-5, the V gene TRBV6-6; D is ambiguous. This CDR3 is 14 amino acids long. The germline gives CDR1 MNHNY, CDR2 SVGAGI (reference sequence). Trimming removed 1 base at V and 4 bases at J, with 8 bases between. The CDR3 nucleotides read TGTGCCAGCAGTTACTATACAGATAATCAGCCCCAGCATTTT. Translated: CASSYYTDNQPQHF.

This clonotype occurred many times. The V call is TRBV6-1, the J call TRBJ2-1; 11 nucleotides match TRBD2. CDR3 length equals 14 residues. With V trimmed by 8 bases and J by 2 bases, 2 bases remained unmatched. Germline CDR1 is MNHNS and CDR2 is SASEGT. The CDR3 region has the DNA TGTGCCAGCTTAGCGGGGGGGGCCTACAATGAGCAGTTCTTC. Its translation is CASLAGGAYNEQFF.

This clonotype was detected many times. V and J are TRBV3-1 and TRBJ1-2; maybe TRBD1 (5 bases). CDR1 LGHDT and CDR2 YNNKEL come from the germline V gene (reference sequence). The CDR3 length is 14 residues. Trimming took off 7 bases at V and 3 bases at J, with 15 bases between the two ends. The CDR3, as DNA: TGTGCCAGCAACGTCGAGGGGATAGACTATGGCTACACCTTC. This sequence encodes CASNVEGIDYGYTF.

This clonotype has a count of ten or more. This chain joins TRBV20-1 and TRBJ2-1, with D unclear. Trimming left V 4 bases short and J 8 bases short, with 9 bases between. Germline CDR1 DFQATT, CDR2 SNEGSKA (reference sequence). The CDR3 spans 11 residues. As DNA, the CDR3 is TGCAGTGCTACCCAGTTGTATGAGCAGTTCTTC. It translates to CSATQLYEQFF.

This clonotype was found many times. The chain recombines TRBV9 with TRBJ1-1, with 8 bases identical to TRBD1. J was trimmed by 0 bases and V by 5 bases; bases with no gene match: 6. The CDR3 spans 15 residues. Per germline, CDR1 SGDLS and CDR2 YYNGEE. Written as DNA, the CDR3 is TGTGCCAGCAGGGGGACAGGCGATCTGAACACTGAAGCTTTCTTT. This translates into CASRGTGDLNTEAFF.

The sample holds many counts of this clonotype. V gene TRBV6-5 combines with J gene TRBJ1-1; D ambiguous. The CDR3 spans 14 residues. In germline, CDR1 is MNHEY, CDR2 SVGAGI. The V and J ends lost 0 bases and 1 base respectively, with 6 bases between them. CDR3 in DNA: TGTGCCAGCAGTTACTCGGCGGGGAACACTGAAGCTTTCTTT. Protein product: CASSYSAGNTEAFF.

The CDR3 DNA sequence: TGTGCTAGTGGTAAACGGGGACAGTCGTACCAAGAGACCCAGTACTTC. As protein: CASGKRGQSYQETQYF. The V call is TRBV12-5, the J call TRBJ2-5; 7 bases agree with TRBD1. Per the germline V gene, CDR1 is LGHNT and CDR2 is FRNRAP. The CDR3 is made up of 16 amino acids. The V and J ends lost 5 bases and 0 bases, in that order; junction bases with no gene match: 9.

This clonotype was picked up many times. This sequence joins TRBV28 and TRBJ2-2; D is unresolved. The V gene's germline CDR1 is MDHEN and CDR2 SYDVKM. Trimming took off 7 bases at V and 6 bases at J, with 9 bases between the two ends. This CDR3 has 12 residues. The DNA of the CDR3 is TGTGCCAGCACAAGTGCGCCCGGGGAGCTGTTTTTT. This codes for CASTSAPGELFF.

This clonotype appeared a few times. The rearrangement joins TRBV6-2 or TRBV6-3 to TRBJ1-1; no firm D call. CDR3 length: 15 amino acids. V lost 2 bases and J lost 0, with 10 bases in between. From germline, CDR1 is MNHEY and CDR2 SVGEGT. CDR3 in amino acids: CASSYDTRLNTEAFF. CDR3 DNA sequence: TGTGCCAGCAGTTACGATACCAGGTTGAACACTGAAGCTTTCTTT.

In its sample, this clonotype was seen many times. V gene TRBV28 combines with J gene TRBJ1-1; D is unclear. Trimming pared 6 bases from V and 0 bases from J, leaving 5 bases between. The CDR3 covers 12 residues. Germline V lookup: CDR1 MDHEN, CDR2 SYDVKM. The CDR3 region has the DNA TGTGCCAGCAGCCCACTGAACACTGAAGCTTTCTTT. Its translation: CASSPLNTEAFF.

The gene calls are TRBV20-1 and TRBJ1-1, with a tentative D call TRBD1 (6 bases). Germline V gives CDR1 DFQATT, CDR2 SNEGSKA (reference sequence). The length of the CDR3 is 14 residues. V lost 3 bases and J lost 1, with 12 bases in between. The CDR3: CSARKGHSNTEAFF. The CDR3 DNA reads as TGCAGTGCTAGGAAGGGACATTCGAACACTGAAGCTTTCTTT.

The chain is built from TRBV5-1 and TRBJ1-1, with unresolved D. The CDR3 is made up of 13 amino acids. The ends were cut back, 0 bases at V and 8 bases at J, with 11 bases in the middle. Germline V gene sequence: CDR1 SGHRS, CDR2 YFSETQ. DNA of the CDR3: TGCGCCAGCAGCTTGGCCGGTGAGACAGAAGCTTTCTTT. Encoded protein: CASSLAGETEAFF.

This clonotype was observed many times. CDR3 nucleotides: TGCAGTGCTAGAGTGGCTACTAGCGGGGAGTACAATGAGCAGTTCTTC. This gives the protein CSARVATSGEYNEQFF. The V gene is TRBV20-1, the J gene TRBJ2-1; 10 bases match TRBD2. Germline-derived CDR1 and CDR2 are DFQATT and SNEGSKA (reference sequence). The length of the CDR3 is 16 residues. Trimming took 1 base from V and 4 from J; bases not matched to a gene: 7.